This T cell receptor beta chain appears in the sequencing data of a study of PD-L1 blockade in urothelial cancer (dated by TCRdb to 2017 to 2019). General notes on the study: Therapy was started in the mid-2010s for all patients, and atezolizumab 1,200 mg was administered intravenously every 3 weeks. In the same patients, pretreatment tumors underwent whole exome sequencing and RNA sequencing in addition to TCR sequencing. Pretreatment blood TCR-seq was available for 27 to 30 patients, at least one posttreatment blood collection was obtained for about 24 patients, and tumor TCR-seq was available for about 24 patients. Somatic, immune and clinical correlates of response to PD-L1 blockade with atezolizumab in urothelial cancer were the focus of an exploratory multi-omic analysis. Progression-free survival longer than 6 months counted as durable clinical benefit, and TCR features were additionally tested against both progression-free and overall survival. An ECOG performance status of 0 or 1 was recorded for the patients, and 0 to 3 prior chemotherapy regimens had been received by the patients. Pretreatment tumor samples, along with matched peripheral blood collected serially before and after atezolizumab treatment, underwent TCR sequencing. Under 10 patients reached durable clinical benefit, while some 21 patients did not. About 90% of the roughly 30 patients were identified as males with urothelial cancer of bladder origin, and a prior smoking history was reported by 18 of 29 patients. Blood samples were analyzed at two time points: 3 weeks after treatment start (second dose) and 6 weeks after treatment start. Blood samples gave a median of around 140,000 T cells and approximately 80,000 unique TCRs, with a median clonality of around 0.08.

As for this clone: Its antigen remains unidentified. Base qualities are not recorded, but no much larger clone differs from it by a single base.

CDR1 and CDR2 are drawn from the germline V gene (reference sequence): WNHNN, SYGVQD. The CDR3 sequence holds 15 residues, the cysteine and phenylalanine included. The read is trimmed to its CDR3 DNA, 45 bases read in frame from base 1. V is reduced by 3 bases and J by 3 bases, leaving a spacing of 13 bases between them. The time point label of this sample denotes: peripheral blood 6 weeks after treatment start. The cohort included about 30 patients with locally advanced or metastatic urothelial carcinoma who were treated at Memorial Sloan Kettering on a trial protocol. Peripheral blood mononuclear cells were collected pretreatment and during treatment, at between 1 and 8 total time points per patient. The Qiagen DNeasy Blood extraction kit was used to purify genomic DNA from total PBMCs and tumor samples. PBMCs were collected pretreatment and during treatment, and were isolated and stored as previously described.

What the authors observed across the whole study: A pretreatment peripheral blood TCR clonality below the median was linked to improved progression-free and overall survival. Because of the small sample size (n ≈ 31) and the many exploratory analyses performed, the results are intended to be regarded as hypothesis-generating. At 3 weeks after the start of treatment, tumor-associated TCR clones in peripheral blood had expanded more in patients with durable benefit (n of about 20, p = 0.022).

Each PCR received spiked-in synthetic TCR analog templates so that absolute template abundance could be estimated from read counts. TCRbeta CDR3 regions were amplified from genomic DNA with bias-controlled V and J gene primers using the immunoSEQ assay. Rearranged TCRbeta segments were sequenced at approximately 20X coverage. The original methods were these. Sequencing errors were corrected by clustering, and CDR3s were annotated against IMGT so that V, D and J genes could be assigned. Out-of-frame and stop-codon sequences were excluded, and only productive TCRbeta rearrangements were used in downstream analyses. To compute clonality, Shannon entropy was normalized by the log of the number of unique productive sequences and then subtracted from one. Clones differing between time points or between blood and tumor were identified using Fisher's exact test with Benjamini-Hochberg correction, with an adjusted p below 0.01 applied as the threshold. Held by TCRdb, this immuneACCESS table contains in-frame sequences only and omits some clones. Under half of the omission traces to an unresolved V gene where checked; the cause of the rest is unknown. The DNA gave D and trimming, while V, J and clone size come from that table. For this sample there are about 36,000 clones; 84% appear just once. The leading ten clones occupy roughly a tenth of the sample.

The V and J segments used are TRBV10-1 and TRBJ2-3; possibly the D gene is TRBD2, per 6 matching bases. This receptor was identified in a man in his forties with urothelial cancer. Source: PBMCs, taken around atezolizumab (anti-PD-L1) treatment. CDR3 reads: CASSDSGIPTDTQYF. The DNA is as follows: TGCGCCAGCAGTGATAGCGGAATACCTACAGATACGCAGTATTTT.